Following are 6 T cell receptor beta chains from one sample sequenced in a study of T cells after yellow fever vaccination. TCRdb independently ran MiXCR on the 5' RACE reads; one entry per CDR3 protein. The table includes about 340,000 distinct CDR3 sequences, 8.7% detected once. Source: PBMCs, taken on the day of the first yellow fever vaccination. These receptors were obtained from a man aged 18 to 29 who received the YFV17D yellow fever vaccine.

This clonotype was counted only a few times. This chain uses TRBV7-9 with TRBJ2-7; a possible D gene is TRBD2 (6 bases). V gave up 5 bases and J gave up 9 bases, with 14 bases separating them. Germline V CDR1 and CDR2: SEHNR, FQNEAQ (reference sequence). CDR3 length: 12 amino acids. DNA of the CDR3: TGTGCCAGCAGCGCCGGGGGTCCTGTGCAGTACGTC. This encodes CASSAGGPVQYV.

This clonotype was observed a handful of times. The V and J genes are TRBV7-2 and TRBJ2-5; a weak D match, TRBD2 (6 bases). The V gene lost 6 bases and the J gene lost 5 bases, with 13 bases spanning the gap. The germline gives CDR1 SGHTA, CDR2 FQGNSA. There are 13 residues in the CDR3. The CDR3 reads CASRGGAGETQYF. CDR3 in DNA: TGTGCCAGCAGAGGAGGGGCGGGGGAGACCCAGTACTTC. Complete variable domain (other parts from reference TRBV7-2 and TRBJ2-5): GAGVSQSPSNKVTEKGKDVELRCDPISGHTALYWYRQSLGQGLEFLIYFQGNSAPDKSGLPSDRFSAERTGGSVSTLTIQRTQQEDSAVYLCASRGGAGETQYFGPGTRLLVL.

CDR3 region: CASSFGLRDTQYF. CDR3 bases: TGTGCCAGCAGTTTTGGGCTGCGAGATACGCAGTATTTT. This rearrangement joins TRBV12-3 or TRBV12-4 to TRBJ2-3; D ambiguous. The CDR3 is made up of 13 amino acids. Trimming cost V 3 bases and J 5 bases, with 9 bases left between them.

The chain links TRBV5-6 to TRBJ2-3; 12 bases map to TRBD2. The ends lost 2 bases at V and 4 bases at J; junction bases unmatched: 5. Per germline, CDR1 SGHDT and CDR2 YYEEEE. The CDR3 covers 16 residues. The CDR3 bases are TGTGCCAGCAGCTTACGACTAGCGGGGGTGGCAGATACGCAGTATTTT. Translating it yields CASSLRLAGVADTQYF. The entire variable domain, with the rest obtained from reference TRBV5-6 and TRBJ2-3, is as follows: DAGVTQSPTHLIKTRGQQVTLRCSPKSGHDTVSWYQQALGQGPQFIFQYYEEEERQRGNFPDRFSGHQFPNYSSELNVNALLLGDSALYLCASSLRLAGVADTQYFGPGTRLTVL.

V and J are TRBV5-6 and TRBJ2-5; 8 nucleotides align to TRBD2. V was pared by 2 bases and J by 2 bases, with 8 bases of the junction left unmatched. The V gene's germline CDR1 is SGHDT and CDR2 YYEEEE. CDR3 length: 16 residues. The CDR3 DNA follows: TGTGCCAGCAGCTTCGGGGGGGGAAGGCGGCAAGAGACCCAGTACTTC. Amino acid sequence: CASSFGGGRRQETQYF.

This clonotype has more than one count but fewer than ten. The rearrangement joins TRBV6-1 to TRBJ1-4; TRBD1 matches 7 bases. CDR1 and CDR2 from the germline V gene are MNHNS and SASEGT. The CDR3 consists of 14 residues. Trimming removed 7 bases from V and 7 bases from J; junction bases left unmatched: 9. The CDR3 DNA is TGTGCCAGCAATCGACAGGGAAGGGGTGAAAAACTGTTTTTT. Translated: CASNRQGRGEKLFF.